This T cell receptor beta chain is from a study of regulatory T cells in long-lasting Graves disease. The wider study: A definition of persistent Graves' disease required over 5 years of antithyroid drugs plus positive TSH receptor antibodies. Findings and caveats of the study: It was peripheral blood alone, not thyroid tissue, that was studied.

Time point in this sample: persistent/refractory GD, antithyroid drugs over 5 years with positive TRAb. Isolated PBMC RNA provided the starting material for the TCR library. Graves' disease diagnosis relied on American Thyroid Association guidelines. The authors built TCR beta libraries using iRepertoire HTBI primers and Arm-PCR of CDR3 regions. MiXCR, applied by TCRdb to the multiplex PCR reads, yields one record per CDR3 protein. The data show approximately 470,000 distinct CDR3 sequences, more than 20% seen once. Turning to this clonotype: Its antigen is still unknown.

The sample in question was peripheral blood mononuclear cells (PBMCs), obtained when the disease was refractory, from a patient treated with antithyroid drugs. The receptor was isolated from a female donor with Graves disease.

CDR3 sequence: CASQVQGRDTEAFF. The CDR3, as DNA: TGTGCCAGTCAAGTACAGGGGCGGGATACTGAAGCTTTCTTT. The rearrangement joins TRBV19 to TRBJ1-1; 7 bases line up with TRBD1. The CDR3 runs to 14 residues. Looked up from germline, CDR1 is LNHDA and CDR2 is SQIVND (reference sequence). V lost 8 bases and J lost 5; bases outside the gene matches: 11.